This is a list of T cell receptor beta chains from one sample in a study of blood T cell repertoires in COVID-19. Generated by immunoSEQ multiplex PCR, the TCRdb table keeps only in-frame clones and is missing some. The sample has 250,000 to 300,000 clones, about 88% seen once. Sequencing was performed on peripheral blood. These receptors were taken from a woman in her 30s with COVID-19, enrolled during active disease. Both conserved end residues are part of each CDR3. A D gene is named only where the DNA matches it firmly. A clone size is listed for some rows: how often the clone was seen (once, few, many), or a class if it is expanded.

DNA: TGCGCCAGCAGCTTGGGGCCTGAAGCTTTCTTT; CDR3: CASSLGPEAFF; J: TRBJ1-1; D: NA; size: NA; V: TRBV5-1
DNA: TGTGCCAGCAGCGGAACGACAGGTCCCAGTTCTGGAAACACCATATATTTT; CDR3: CASSGTTGPSSGNTIYF; J: TRBJ1-3; D: NA; size: NA; V: TRBV7-8
DNA: TGCGCCAGCAGCTTGGCCATTGGGACAGGCTCCTACGAGCAGTACTTC; CDR3: CASSLAIGTGSYEQYF; J: TRBJ2-7; D: TRBD1; size: NA; V: TRBV5-1
DNA: TGTGCCAGCAGCGTAGGGAGGAGCACTGAAGCTTTCTTT; CDR3: CASSVGRSTEAFF; J: TRBJ1-1; D: NA; size: NA; V: TRBV9
DNA: TGTGCCAGTAGTTTGGGACAGGGAGGTTTGAGGGGCGAGCAGTACTTC; CDR3: CASSLGQGGLRGEQYF; J: TRBJ2-7; D: TRBD1; size: NA; V: TRBV19
DNA: TGTGCCAGCAGCGTAGCTCAGGGTTACGAGCAGTACTTC; CDR3: CASSVAQGYEQYF; J: TRBJ2-7; D: NA; size: NA; V: TRBV9
DNA: TGTGCCACCAGTGATCCCGGAGGGGTCCCACTGTTTTTT; CDR3: CATSDPGGVPLFF; J: TRBJ1-4; D: NA; size: once; V: TRBV24-1
DNA: TGTGCCAGCAGCTCGACCACAAGGGGGCACACCGGGGAGCTGTTTTTT; CDR3: CASSSTTRGHTGELFF; J: TRBJ2-2; D: TRBD1; size: NA; V: TRBV5-6
DNA: TGTGCCAGTAGTATCTCGGTGGGCGCCCGCCGTTCGTATGGCTACACCTTC; CDR3: CASSISVGARRSYGYTF; J: TRBJ1-2; D: NA; size: NA; V: TRBV19
DNA: TGTGCCAGCAGCGGGCCGGGACTAGCGGTGTACAATGAGCAGTTCTTC; CDR3: CASSGPGLAVYNEQFF; J: TRBJ2-1; D: TRBD2; size: NA; V: TRBV9
DNA: TGTGCCAGCTCACCCCCAGGTGGCAATCAGCCCCAGCATTTT; CDR3: CASSPPGGNQPQHF; J: TRBJ1-5; D: NA; size: NA; V: TRBV18
DNA: TGTGCCAGCAGTCATTACAGGGGGAAGGGCTACGAGCAGTACTTC; CDR3: CASSHYRGKGYEQYF; J: TRBJ2-7; D: TRBD1; size: NA; V: TRBV27
DNA: TGCGCCAGGCGGCACGGGGCGGGAGATCGTCCCGGGGAGCTGTTTTTT; CDR3: CARRHGAGDRPGELFF; J: TRBJ2-2; D: TRBD2; size: NA; V: TRBV5-1
DNA: TGTGCCAGCAGCTTCCAGGCCACCGGGGAGCTGTTTTTT; CDR3: CASSFQATGELFF; J: TRBJ2-2; D: NA; size: NA; V: TRBV7-3
DNA: TGTGCCAGCAGCACTCCGGGAGCGCGCACAGATACGCAGTATTTT; CDR3: CASSTPGARTDTQYF; J: TRBJ2-3; D: NA; size: NA; V: TRBV7-2
DNA: TGCGCCAGTGCCCTCTCCCACACATATCGAGAGACCCAGTACTTC; CDR3: CASALSHTYRETQYF; J: TRBJ2-5; D: NA; size: once; V: TRBV4-1
DNA: TGTGCCAGCAGCCAAGGCCCTAGCGGGAGAAGGAATGAGCAGTTCTTC; CDR3: CASSQGPSGRRNEQFF; J: TRBJ2-1; D: TRBD2; size: NA; V: TRBV3-1/TRBV3-2
DNA: TGTGCCAGCAGTTACTCTCTCCGCTACGAGCAGTACTTC; CDR3: CASSYSLRYEQYF; J: TRBJ2-7; D: NA; size: NA; V: TRBV6-2/TRBV6-3
DNA: TGTGCCTGGAGTGTCGGAGAGACCCAGTACTTC; CDR3: CAWSVGETQYF; J: TRBJ2-5; D: NA; size: NA; V: TRBV30
DNA: TGTGCCAGCAGGATGACAGGGGGCACAGATACGCAGTATTTT; CDR3: CASRMTGGTDTQYF; J: TRBJ2-3; D: TRBD1; size: NA; V: TRBV11-2
DNA: TGCGCCAGCAGCCAAGCGCGGGGGGCGAACACTGAAGCTTTCTTT; CDR3: CASSQARGANTEAFF; J: TRBJ1-1; D: NA; size: NA; V: TRBV4-3
DNA: TGTGCCAGCAGCTTAGATCTCGGTGCAAAACTGTTTTTT; CDR3: CASSLDLGAKLFF; J: TRBJ1-4; D: NA; size: few; V: TRBV11-2
DNA: TGTGCCAGCTTCCGGACAGTTTTAGATAGCAATCAGCCCCAGCATTTT; CDR3: CASFRTVLDSNQPQHF; J: TRBJ1-5; D: NA; size: NA; V: TRBV28
DNA: TGTGCCAGCACCATCGACAGGAACACTGAAGCTTTCTTT; CDR3: CASTIDRNTEAFF; J: TRBJ1-1; D: NA; size: NA; V: TRBV6-5
DNA: TGTGCCAGCTGCCGGGACAGAGGGAATTCACCCCTCCACTTT; CDR3: CASCRDRGNSPLHF; J: TRBJ1-6; D: TRBD1; size: NA; V: TRBV18
DNA: TGTGCCAGTAGTAGGGGACTTCCCTCCTACGGGCAGTACTTC; CDR3: CASSRGLPSYGQYF; J: TRBJ2-7; D: NA; size: NA; V: TRBV19
DNA: TGTGCCAGCACTCCGGGACTAGCGGGAGGGCCTCTCTACGAGCAGTACTTC; CDR3: CASTPGLAGGPLYEQYF; J: TRBJ2-7; D: TRBD2; size: NA; V: TRBV2
DNA: TGTGCCAGCAGATCGTATATGAACACTGAAGCTTTCTTT; CDR3: CASRSYMNTEAFF; J: TRBJ1-1; D: NA; size: NA; V: TRBV28
DNA: TGTGCCAGCAGCTACCTAACTGACAGGGGCGGAGATACGCAGTATTTT; CDR3: CASSYLTDRGGDTQYF; J: TRBJ2-3; D: TRBD1; size: NA; V: TRBV4-2
DNA: TGTGCCAGCAGCCTGGGACAGGGGGACGAGCAGTACTTC; CDR3: CASSLGQGDEQYF; J: TRBJ2-7; D: TRBD1; size: NA; V: TRBV4-2
DNA: TGTGCCAGCAGGTCAGCCCGGGACAGGGGTGACGAGCAGTACTTC; CDR3: CASRSARDRGDEQYF; J: TRBJ2-7; D: TRBD1; size: NA; V: TRBV25-1
DNA: TGCGCCAGCAGCCCGGGACTAGCGGGGCGGCCTCGGGGCACCGGGGAGCTGTTTTTT; CDR3: CASSPGLAGRPRGTGELFF; J: TRBJ2-2; D: TRBD2; size: NA; V: TRBV4-1
DNA: TGTGGCTGGGCAGGGGCCCCGATCGGCACTGAAGCTTTCTTT; CDR3: CGWAGAPIGTEAFF; J: TRBJ1-1; D: NA; size: NA; V: TRBV30
DNA: TGTGCCAGAAGCGTGGAGGACAGTCCCTACGAGCAGTACTTC; CDR3: CARSVEDSPYEQYF; J: TRBJ2-7; D: NA; size: NA; V: TRBV5-3
DNA: TGTGCCAGCAACGCCCGGGGATATACGCAGTATTTT; CDR3: CASNARGYTQYF; J: TRBJ2-3; D: NA; size: once; V: TRBV12-3/TRBV12-4
DNA: TGTGCCAGCAGTGGGGACAGGGGGCGTCGGCCCCAGCATTTT; CDR3: CASSGDRGRRPQHF; J: TRBJ1-5; D: TRBD1; size: once; V: TRBV2
DNA: TGTGCCTGGAGTGGGGAGCTCAATGAAAAACTGTTTTTT; CDR3: CAWSGELNEKLFF; J: TRBJ1-4; D: NA; size: NA; V: TRBV30
DNA: TGTGCCAGCAGCGCGGGGAGGGGGGTCTACAATGAGCAGTTCTTC; CDR3: CASSAGRGVYNEQFF; J: TRBJ2-1; D: NA; size: NA; V: TRBV7-8
DNA: TGTGCCAGCAGCTTGGTTTCAGGGGGCATTCAGTCACCCCTCCACTTT; CDR3: CASSLVSGGIQSPLHF; J: TRBJ1-6; D: TRBD1; size: NA; V: TRBV5-5
DNA: TGTGCCAGCAGCTCCGGTTGGGCCAAAAACATTCAGTACTTC; CDR3: CASSSGWAKNIQYF; J: TRBJ2-4; D: NA; size: NA; V: TRBV13
DNA: TGCGCCAGCAGCCCCAGCCAGGGATCAGACACTGAAGCTTTCTTT; CDR3: CASSPSQGSDTEAFF; J: TRBJ1-1; D: NA; size: NA; V: TRBV4-1
DNA: TGTGCCAGCAGTTTTCCAAATCAGCCCCAGCATTTT; CDR3: CASSFPNQPQHF; J: TRBJ1-5; D: NA; size: NA; V: TRBV27
DNA: TGTGCCAGCAGCGTAGAGGGGCAGGGGGCCGGCGCTGAAGCTTTCTTT; CDR3: CASSVEGQGAGAEAFF; J: TRBJ1-1; D: TRBD1; size: NA; V: TRBV9
DNA: TGTGCCAGCAGTGAAGTATTGGGGACAGGGATCGTCGACGAGCAGTACTTC; CDR3: CASSEVLGTGIVDEQYF; J: TRBJ2-7; D: TRBD1; size: NA; V: TRBV6-1
DNA: TGTGCCACCAGCAGAGATCAATACGAGCAGTACTTC; CDR3: CATSRDQYEQYF; J: TRBJ2-7; D: NA; size: NA; V: TRBV15
DNA: TGTGCCAGCAGTCCAACAGGCGAACAGTTCTTC; CDR3: CASSPTGEQFF; J: TRBJ2-1; D: NA; size: NA; V: TRBV12-3/TRBV12-4
DNA: TGTGCCAGCAGCTTGAGTGGGGGCGTCTCACCCCTCCACTTT; CDR3: CASSLSGGVSPLHF; J: TRBJ1-6; D: NA; size: NA; V: TRBV11-2
DNA: TGCAGCGTTCGACAGGGGAACTATGGCTACACCTTC; CDR3: CSVRQGNYGYTF; J: TRBJ1-2; D: TRBD1; size: NA; V: TRBV29-1
DNA: TGTGCCAGCAGCCAACCCCCGGGAAGCGGGAGCTTGATCTCCTACAATGAGCAGTTCTTC; CDR3: CASSQPPGSGSLISYNEQFF; J: TRBJ2-1; D: TRBD2; size: NA; V: TRBV4-2
DNA: TGTGCCAGCAGTTTCGGGACTAGAGTCAAGGAGCAGTACTTC; CDR3: CASSFGTRVKEQYF; J: TRBJ2-7; D: TRBD2; size: NA; V: TRBV28
DNA: TGTGCCAGCAGTCCCCCCTGGGGCCTGAACACCGGGGAGCTGTTTTTT; CDR3: CASSPPWGLNTGELFF; J: TRBJ2-2; D: NA; size: NA; V: TRBV28
DNA: TGTGCCAGTCGACCGGGACAGGGGACCTACGAGCAGTACTTC; CDR3: CASRPGQGTYEQYF; J: TRBJ2-7; D: TRBD1; size: NA; V: TRBV19